The 27 T cell receptor beta chains reported below all come from one sample, sequenced in a study of regulatory dendritic cells for organ transplantation. Their antigens remain unidentified. The protocol was immunoSEQ multiplex PCR, while the TCRdb copy is restricted to in-frame clones and leaves out a portion. The sample carries 4,000 or so clones, around 71% recorded once. Sorted subsets were CFSE-labeled and cultured four to five days with allogeneic dendritic cells. Sequenced input: memory CD8+ T cells from blood cultured with dendritic cells. Subset given: CD45RO+ memory T cells. The receptors shown here come from a human donor in good health.

The chain carries TRBV27 and TRBJ2-7; the D gene is possibly TRBD1 (5 bases). Trimming shortened V by 3 bases and J by 4 bases, and 13 bases separated the two germline ends. The germline V gene has CDR1 MNHEY and CDR2 SMNVEV (reference sequence). The CDR3 is made up of 14 amino acids. This CDR3 reads CASSLGRGFYEQYF. The CDR3 DNA is TGTGCCAGCAGTTTGGGGCGTGGGTTTTACGAGCAGTACTTC.

The V and J genes are TRBV13 and TRBJ2-3; 12 bases fit TRBD2. CDR3 length: 17 residues. The V gene's germline CDR1 is PRHDT and CDR2 FYEKMQ (reference sequence). Trimming cost V 5 bases and J 0 bases; bases outside gene matches: 6. The CDR3 DNA reads as TGTGCCAGCAGCCCCCGGACTAGCGGGGTTAGCACAGATACGCAGTATTTT. Translation gives CASSPRTSGVSTDTQYF.

The chain carries TRBV7-3 and TRBJ1-2; tentative D call: TRBD1 (5 bases). V was pared by 1 base and J by 7 bases, with 13 bases between. This CDR3 contains 14 residues. The germline CDR1 and CDR2 sequences are SGHTA and FQGTGA. Here the CDR3 reads CASSLNQGNRGYTF. The CDR3 nucleotides are TGTGCCAGCAGCTTAAATCAGGGAAATCGTGGCTACACCTTC.

The V call is TRBV6-6, the J call TRBJ2-3; no clear D gene. This CDR3 is 12 amino acids long. V was pared by 6 bases and J by 6 bases, with 10 bases between. Germline-derived CDR1 and CDR2 are MNHNY and SVGAGI (reference sequence). The CDR3 DNA sequence: TGTGCCAGCAGCCCTTGGGTGGATACGCAGTATTTT. Translating it yields CASSPWVDTQYF.

The gene calls are TRBV6-6 and TRBJ2-3; TRBD2 matches 7 bases. Germline assignment: CDR1 MNHNY and CDR2 SVGAGI (reference sequence). V trimming: 7 bases; J trimming: 1 base; junction bases outside the gene matches: 5. This CDR3 spans 14 amino acids. The CDR3 loop reads CASTERGGTDTQYF. The CDR3 nucleotides are TGTGCCAGCACGGAGCGGGGAGGCACAGATACGCAGTATTTT.

V gene TRBV7-9 combines with J gene TRBJ2-3; TRBD1 might be the D (6 bases). The CDR3 length is 15 residues. CDR1 is SEHNR and CDR2 is FQNEAQ in the germline V gene (reference sequence). V was shortened by 5 bases and J by 0 bases, with 12 bases between the two germline ends. The CDR3 reads CASSPTGSSTDTQYF. DNA of the CDR3: TGTGCCAGCAGCCCGACAGGTTCTAGCACAGATACGCAGTATTTT.

The chain is built from TRBV6-5 and TRBJ1-3; D is ambiguous. This CDR3 is built from 14 residues. Germline-derived CDR1 and CDR2 are MNHEY and SVGAGI. V was shortened by 0 bases and J by 1 base, with 4 bases between the two germline ends. The CDR3, as DNA: TGTGCCAGCAGTTACTCGGGATCTGGAAACACCATATATTTT. Translating gives CASSYSGSGNTIYF.

The rearrangement links TRBV6-1 to TRBJ1-1; D may be TRBD1 (5 bases). Trimming cost V 6 bases and J 5 bases, with 19 bases left between them. The V gene's germline CDR1 is MNHNS and CDR2 SASEGT. The CDR3 is 15 amino acids. The CDR3 protein is CASRRDTGSGTEAFF. CDR3 DNA sequence: TGTGCCAGCAGAAGGGATACAGGATCGGGGACTGAAGCTTTCTTT.

The J gene is TRBJ1-1, the V gene TRBV5-6, with D unclear. The CDR3 consists of 15 residues. V lost 2 bases to trimming and J lost 1 base, with 12 bases between them. Germline assignment: CDR1 SGHDT and CDR2 YYEEEE. DNA for the CDR3: TGTGCCAGCAGCTTTGAGTCCTCCGGGAACACTGAAGCTTTCTTT. It codes for CASSFESSGNTEAFF.

The rearrangement links TRBV6-4 to TRBJ2-3, with 14 bases identical to TRBD2. Trimming took 6 bases from V and 4 from J; bases not matched to a gene: 3. Germline lookup yields CDR1 MRHNA and CDR2 SNTAGT. The CDR3 is 15 residues long. CDR3 loop: CASRRTSGGPDTQYF. For the CDR3, the DNA is TGTGCCAGCAGACGGACTAGCGGGGGGCCAGATACGCAGTATTTT.

V is TRBV5-6 and J is TRBJ1-2; D remains unclear. The CDR3 contains 14 residues. V gave up 0 bases and J gave up 4 bases, with 10 bases separating them. Germline assignment: CDR1 SGHDT and CDR2 YYEEEE. The CDR3 protein is CASSLGSAFYGYTF. CDR3 nucleotides: TGTGCCAGCAGCTTGGGCAGCGCTTTCTATGGCTACACCTTC.

This chain links TRBV11-1 with TRBJ2-1; D possibly corresponds to TRBD1 (6 bases). CDR3 length equals 13 residues. V lost 1 base, J lost 10 bases, and 11 bases lay in between. The germline V gene encodes CDR1 SGHAT and CDR2 FQDESV (reference sequence). The CDR3 region is CASSLEGGWEQFF. As DNA, the CDR3 is TGTGCCAGCAGCTTAGAAGGGGGATGGGAGCAGTTCTTC.

J is TRBJ1-1 and V is TRBV7-8; D call uncertain. CDR3 length equals 17 residues. Germline V lookup: CDR1 SGHVS, CDR2 FQNEAQ. Trimming took off 1 base at V and 1 base at J, with 16 bases between the two ends. CDR3 sequence reads: CASSLVYDPRRNTEAFF. In nucleotides, the CDR3 is TGTGCCAGCAGCTTAGTTTATGACCCCCGGAGGAACACTGAAGCTTTCTTT.

The chain has TRBV7-8 and TRBJ1-5, with 8 bases identical to TRBD1. Germline V gives CDR1 SGHVS, CDR2 FQNEAQ. The CDR3 spans 17 residues. V was clipped by 5 bases and J by 7 bases; unmatched bases: 16. CDR3 DNA sequence: TGTGCCAGCAGCCTTAGATCCGGGACAGGTGACAACCAGCCCCAGCATTTT. Residues: CASSLRSGTGDNQPQHF.

The genes are TRBV7-3 and TRBJ2-1, with 7 bases that match TRBD2. The germline gives CDR1 SGHTA, CDR2 FQGTGA. The CDR3 loop spans 13 amino acids. With 2 bases clipped from V and 8 bases from J, the junction kept 3 bases outside the gene matches. The CDR3 DNA follows: TGTGCCAGCAGCTTACTTGGGGGGGATGAGCAGTTCTTC. Translating gives CASSLLGGDEQFF.

The chain has TRBV6-4 and TRBJ2-6; 7 bases fit TRBD1. Germline CDR1 is MRHNA and CDR2 is SNTAGT. The CDR3 contains 16 residues. Trimming at V came to 2 bases and at J to 1 base, leaving 2 bases not matched to a gene. CDR3 in amino acids: CASSDKGASGANVLTF. CDR3 coding DNA: TGTGCCAGCAGTGACAAGGGGGCATCTGGGGCCAACGTCCTGACTTTC.

The chain carries TRBV4-1 and TRBJ1-4; TRBD1 aligns across 9 bases. This CDR3 spans 16 amino acids. V gave up 3 bases and J gave up 14 bases; unmatched junction bases: 16. The germline gives CDR1 MGHRA, CDR2 YSYEKL. The CDR3 loop is CASSQISGTGNLDLFF. The CDR3 DNA reads TGCGCCAGCAGCCAGATCTCGGGGACAGGGAATTTAGATCTGTTTTTT.

This sequence joins TRBV5-4 and TRBJ2-3, with D perhaps matching TRBD1 or TRBD2 (6 bases each). The CDR3 length is 17 residues. The germline gives CDR1 SGHNT, CDR2 YYREEE (reference sequence). V lost 0 bases to trimming and J lost 2 bases, with 16 bases between them. The CDR3 region is CASSLATGAAHTDTQYF. The CDR3 bases are TGTGCCAGCAGCTTGGCTACGGGGGCTGCCCACACAGATACGCAGTATTTT. Full variable domain (remainder filled in from reference TRBV5-4 and TRBJ2-3): ETGVTQSPTHLIKTRGQQVTLRCSSQSGHNTVSWYQQALGQGPQFIFQYYREEENGRGNFPPRFSGLQFPNYSSELNVNALELDDSALYLCASSLATGAAHTDTQYFGPGTRLTVL.

This clone appeared once. The V call is TRBV13, the J call TRBJ2-7, with D possibly being TRBD1 or TRBD2 (5 bases each). Germline CDR1 PRHDT, CDR2 FYEKMQ (reference sequence). The ends were cut back, 4 bases at V and 7 bases at J, with 23 bases in the middle. The CDR3 extends over 16 amino acids. The CDR3 is CASSSRWAGSTMEQYF. The CDR3 DNA reads TGTGCCAGCAGCTCCCGGTGGGCAGGGAGTACGATGGAGCAGTACTTC.

The chain joins TRBV6-5 to TRBJ2-3; D is undetermined. Trimming left V 0 bases short and J 0 bases short, with 7 bases between. This CDR3 has 15 amino acids. Germline CDR1 and CDR2: MNHEY and SVGAGI. CDR3 DNA: TGTGCCAGCAGTTACTCGGAGACCAGCACAGATACGCAGTATTTT. Translated, it gives CASSYSETSTDTQYF.

The chain employs TRBV28 and TRBJ2-5, with D unresolved. The J call is uncertain, as TRBJ2-7 better fits the DNA end. Germline V gene data show CDR1 as MDHEN and CDR2 as SYDVKM. This CDR3 has 11 amino acids. Here the CDR3 reads CASIKHYEQYF. For the CDR3, the DNA is TGTGCCAGCATCAAACACTACGAGCAGTACTTC.

The gene calls are TRBV5-4 and TRBJ2-5; no reliable D call. Trimming removed 4 bases at V and 3 bases at J, with 7 bases between. Germline V gene sequence: CDR1 SGHNT, CDR2 YYREEE (reference sequence). The CDR3 covers 12 residues. CDR3 region: CASSPYEETQYF. DNA for the CDR3: TGTGCCAGCAGCCCTTATGAAGAGACCCAGTACTTC. Full variable domain (rest looked up from reference TRBV5-4 and TRBJ2-5): ETGVTQSPTHLIKTRGQQVTLRCSSQSGHNTVSWYQQALGQGPQFIFQYYREEENGRGNFPPRFSGLQFPNYSSELNVNALELDDSALYLCASSPYEETQYFGPGTRLLVL.

This chain uses TRBV11-1 with TRBJ2-7; 7 nucleotides agree with TRBD2. The V segment lost 4 bases and the J segment 2 bases; nucleotides outside the gene matches: 8. CDR3 length: 15 amino acids. CDR1 is SGHAT and CDR2 is FQDESV in the germline V gene (reference sequence). Here the CDR3 DNA reads TGTGCCAGCAGCTCTGCTAGCGGAGTTACCTACGAGCAGTACTTC. It encodes CASSSASGVTYEQYF.

V gene TRBV27 combines with J gene TRBJ2-7; D may be TRBD1 (5 bases). Deletions cut 4 bases from V and 4 bases from J, with 14 bases between. The CDR3 covers 14 residues. Germline V gives CDR1 MNHEY, CDR2 SMNVEV (reference sequence). The CDR3, as DNA: TGTGCCAGCAGTTACTCAGGGAATAGATACGAGCAGTACTTC. Translated: CASSYSGNRYEQYF.

V is TRBV4-1 and J is TRBJ2-3; 10 nucleotides align to TRBD2. The CDR3 totals 16 residues. Trimming cost V 6 bases and J 0 bases; bases outside gene matches: 6. CDR1 is MGHRA and CDR2 is YSYEKL in the germline V gene. The chain's CDR3 is CASRMIAGGSTDTQYF. Written as DNA, the CDR3 is TGCGCCAGCAGGATGATAGCGGGGGGTAGCACAGATACGCAGTATTTT.

This clone was recorded a few times. This chain joins TRBV27 and TRBJ2-1; 7 nucleotides align to TRBD1. The CDR3 is made up of 13 amino acids. CDR1 and CDR2 from the germline V gene are MNHEY and SMNVEV (reference sequence). Losses at the gene ends were 3 bases for V and 6 bases for J; bases not matched to a gene: 2. The CDR3 reads CASSFPGGNEQFF. CDR3 bases: TGTGCCAGCAGTTTTCCAGGGGGCAATGAGCAGTTCTTC.

This clone has more than one count but fewer than ten. The chain links TRBV4-3 to TRBJ2-6; 7 nucleotides match TRBD2. Unmatched junction bases numbered 1, after V lost 0 bases and J lost 2 bases. CDR1 LGHNA and CDR2 YSLEER come from the germline V gene. The CDR3 is 16 residues long. CDR3 sequence reads: CASSQDGGAGANVLTF. CDR3 DNA sequence: TGCGCCAGCAGCCAAGATGGGGGGGCTGGGGCCAACGTCCTGACTTTC.